The 24 T cell receptor beta chains given below trace back to one sample, sequenced in a study of long-term antiretroviral therapy in people with HIV. It was version v3.0 of the immunoSEQ assay that was run at survey level. The data were produced by immunoSEQ multiplex PCR, yet TCRdb's version contains in-frame clones alone and is incomplete. Of fewer than 25,000 clones listed, 65% to 90% are singletons. Sequencing was performed on unsorted PBMCs, taken 1.2 years after starting antiretroviral therapy. Receptors originate from a man aged 50 to 59 with HIV.

V gene TRBV27 combines with J gene TRBJ1-6; D gene unclear. Trimming pared 2 bases from V and 10 bases from J, leaving 15 bases between. Germline lookup yields CDR1 MNHEY and CDR2 SMNVEV (reference sequence). The CDR3 length is 15 residues. CDR3: CASSLRRQDGSPLHF. The CDR3 nucleotides read TGTGCCAGCAGTTTAAGGCGTCAGGATGGATCACCCCTCCACTTT.

This rearrangement joins TRBV6-1 to TRBJ2-1, with 9 bases aligning to TRBD2. Germline V gene lookup returns CDR1 MNHNS and CDR2 SASEGT. This CDR3 region has 12 residues. V was clipped by 11 bases and J by 4 bases; unmatched bases: 3. Here the CDR3 DNA reads TGTGCCTGCGGGAGGGTTTACAATGAGCAGTTCTTC. This encodes CACGRVYNEQFF.

The chain recombines TRBV4-1 with TRBJ2-6; D uncertain. CDR3 length: 17 amino acids. V shed 0 bases and J shed 1 base, with 10 bases lying between them. Germline V gene data show CDR1 as MGHRA and CDR2 as YSYEKL. The CDR3 DNA is TGCGCCAGCAGCCAAGAGGCTGGCTCTTCTGGGGCCAACGTCCTGACTTTC. This codes for CASSQEAGSSGANVLTF.

The rearrangement joins TRBV29-1 to TRBJ2-5, with 7 bases aligning to TRBD1. There are 11 residues in the CDR3. The germline V gene has CDR1 SQVTM and CDR2 ANQGSEA. The CDR3 DNA is TGCGCACAGGGGAGTGGGGAGACCCAGTACTTC. Translation: CAQGSGETQYF.

CDR3 in DNA: TGTGCCAGCAGCCTCGCTGCCTCGAACACTGAAGCTTTCTTT. This codes for CASSLAASNTEAFF. J is TRBJ1-1 and V is TRBV27, with D hard to call. The CDR3 totals 14 residues. V shed 6 bases and J shed 1 base, with 12 bases lying between them. Germline CDR1 and CDR2: MNHEY and SMNVEV (reference sequence).

The chain joins TRBV28 to TRBJ1-4, with a weak D call TRBD1 (5 bases). CDR1 and CDR2 (germline): MDHEN, SYDVKM. Trimming pared 4 bases from V and 5 bases from J, leaving 11 bases between. CDR3 length: 14 amino acids. The CDR3 coding sequence is TGTGCCAGCAGTTGGGGGGGGGAGAATGAAAAACTGTTTTTT. Translation: CASSWGGENEKLFF. The full variable domain, with the rest looked up from reference TRBV28 and TRBJ1-4, is DVKVTQSSRYLVKRTGEKVFLECVQDMDHENMFWYRQDPGLGLRLIYFSYDVKMKEKGDIPEGYSVSREKKERFSLILESASTNQTSMYLCASSWGGENEKLFFGSGTQLSVL.

V usage is TRBV30 and J usage is TRBJ2-7; a possible D gene is TRBD2 (5 bases). In germline, CDR1 is GTSNPN, CDR2 SVGIG (reference sequence). V was cut by 3 bases and J by 5 bases, with 17 bases left in between. The CDR3 loop spans 14 amino acids. DNA for the CDR3: TGTGCCTGGAGATCTAGCATGTTTAAGAACGAGCAGTACTTC. Amino acids: CAWRSSMFKNEQYF.

The V call is TRBV5-1, the J call TRBJ2-2, with D tentatively TRBD1 (6 bases). The germline V gene has CDR1 SGHRS and CDR2 YFSETQ. Trimming stripped 3 bases from V and 6 bases from J, with 15 bases between. CDR3 length equals 15 residues. The CDR3 DNA sequence: TGCGCCAGCAGCTCCGCCCGGGACAAGGCCGGGGAGCTGTTTTTT. As protein: CASSSARDKAGELFF.

The chain has TRBV4-1 and TRBJ2-3; weak D call: TRBD2 (6 bases). Germline CDR1 is MGHRA and CDR2 is YSYEKL. The CDR3 spans 17 residues. Trimming pared 1 base from V and 2 bases from J, leaving 16 bases between. The CDR3, as DNA: TGCGCCAGCAGCCAAGGCGGCGGGGCACGCCTCACAGATACGCAGTATTTT. Translation gives CASSQGGGARLTDTQYF.

The chain is built from TRBV6-5 and TRBJ1-6, with 7 bases identical to TRBD1. The CDR3 contains 14 residues. V lost 6 bases, J lost 7 bases, and 6 bases stayed unmatched. The germline V gene encodes CDR1 MNHEY and CDR2 SVGAGI. CDR3 in amino acids: CASSLQGDNSPLHF. The CDR3 coding sequence is TGTGCCAGCAGCCTTCAGGGGGACAATTCACCCCTCCACTTT.

This clone appeared a single time. The V gene is TRBV7-9, the J gene TRBJ2-5; 9 bases agree with TRBD2. The J segment lost 5 bases and the V segment lost 5 bases, leaving 12 bases of the junction unmatched. Germline CDR1 is SEHNR and CDR2 is FQNEAQ (reference sequence). CDR3 length: 16 amino acids. In DNA form, the CDR3 reads TGTGCCAGCAGCCTAAGGGCCGCGGGGGGGCTCGAGACCCAGTACTTC. Protein product: CASSLRAAGGLETQYF.

V and J are TRBV29-1 and TRBJ2-5; possibly TRBD2 for D (7 bases). CDR3 length: 14 amino acids. The V end was cut by 5 bases, the J end by 7 bases, with 20 bases between. Germline CDR1 is SQVTM and CDR2 is ANQGSEA. The CDR3 sequence is CSVLSSDGGRTQYF. The CDR3 DNA reads as TGCAGCGTTCTCTCCTCGGACGGGGGGCGGACCCAGTACTTC. Drawing the rest from reference TRBV29-1 and TRBJ2-5, the complete variable domain is SAVISQKPSRDICQRGTSLTIQCQVDSQVTMMFWYRQQPGQSLTLIATANQGSEATYESGFVIDKFPISRPNLTFSTLTVSNMSPEDSSIYLCSVLSSDGGRTQYFGPGTRLLVL.

This chain joins TRBV28 and TRBJ1-2; D gene ambiguous. This CDR3 has 15 residues. Trimming stripped 2 bases from V and 4 bases from J, with 14 bases between. CDR1 and CDR2 (germline): MDHEN, SYDVKM. CDR3 loop: CASSLGSAGRYGYTF. The DNA of the CDR3 is TGTGCCAGCAGTTTAGGATCGGCGGGCCGCTATGGCTACACCTTC.

This rearrangement joins TRBV7-2 to TRBJ2-2; D may be TRBD1 or TRBD2 (6 bases each). The CDR3 length is 16 residues. V was pared by 4 bases and J by 2 bases, with 14 bases between. The germline gives CDR1 SGHTA, CDR2 FQGNSA. CDR3 sequence: CASSWGGRGNTGELFF. CDR3 coding DNA: TGTGCCAGCAGCTGGGGAGGCAGGGGTAACACCGGGGAGCTGTTTTTT.

The chain carries TRBV19 and TRBJ1-6; TRBD1 agrees at 8 bases. Germline lookup yields CDR1 LNHDA and CDR2 SQIVND (reference sequence). The CDR3 totals 15 residues. V lost 10 bases to trimming and J lost 9 bases; unmatched junction nucleotides: 14. For the CDR3, the DNA is TGTGCCACCTCCACAGGGGGGGGATGGGGTTCACCCCTCCACTTT. Residues: CATSTGGGWGSPLHF.

The chain has TRBV5-6 and TRBJ1-2; TRBD1 matches at 12 bases. The V gene's germline CDR1 is SGHDT and CDR2 YYEEEE. The ends lost 3 bases at V and 8 bases at J; junction bases unmatched: 5. There are 14 residues in the CDR3. CDR3 region: CASSSPGTGGGYTF. In DNA form, the CDR3 reads TGTGCCAGCAGCTCCCCCGGGACAGGGGGCGGCTACACCTTC. Full variable domain (missing parts from reference TRBV5-6 and TRBJ1-2): DAGVTQSPTHLIKTRGQQVTLRCSPKSGHDTVSWYQQALGQGPQFIFQYYEEEERQRGNFPDRFSGHQFPNYSSELNVNALLLGDSALYLCASSSPGTGGGYTFGSGTRLTVV.

The chain is built from TRBV5-1 and TRBJ2-2; TRBD1 is a possible D gene (6 bases). The CDR3 loop spans 15 amino acids. The V end was cut by 6 bases, the J end by 1 base, with 13 bases between. Germline-derived CDR1 and CDR2 are SGHRS and YFSETQ. The CDR3 is CASTRDRLNTGELFF. CDR3 DNA sequence: TGCGCCAGCACCCGTGACAGGTTGAACACCGGGGAGCTGTTTTTT.

The rearrangement uses TRBV5-1 and TRBJ1-1; 8 positions agree with TRBD1. The V gene's germline CDR1 is SGHRS and CDR2 YFSETQ. This CDR3 has 19 residues. Unmatched junction bases numbered 18, after V lost 4 bases and J lost 1 base. CDR3: CASSPTLRDRGSGNTEAFF. The CDR3 DNA sequence: TGCGCCAGCAGCCCCACCCTCCGCGACAGGGGTAGCGGGAACACTGAAGCTTTCTTT.

This chain links TRBV7-6 with TRBJ1-1; 10 bases are a match to TRBD1. CDR1 and CDR2 from the germline V gene are SGHVS and FNYEAQ. This CDR3 contains 16 residues. V lost 4 bases and J lost 2; bases outside the gene matches: 7. CDR3 DNA sequence: TGTGCCAGCAGCTCTCGACAGGGGGCCGTTAACACTGAAGCTTTCTTT. Its translation is CASSSRQGAVNTEAFF.

The genes are TRBV23-1 and TRBJ2-4; TRBD2 is a possible D gene (7 bases). TRBV23-1 is placed among ORFs of uncertain function. V was pared by 6 bases and J by 8 bases, with 17 bases between. The CDR3 has 14 residues. As DNA, the CDR3 is TGCGCCAGCAGAATCAGGGGCGGGAGAGACATTCAGTACTTC. Translation gives CASRIRGGRDIQYF.

This chain uses TRBV5-1 with TRBJ1-1; TRBD1 matches at 7 bases. The V gene's germline CDR1 is SGHRS and CDR2 YFSETQ. V trimming: 1 base; J trimming: 0 bases; junction bases outside the gene matches: 0. The CDR3 loop spans 14 amino acids. The CDR3 protein is CASSLTGVNTEAFF. The CDR3 region has the DNA TGCGCCAGCAGCTTGACAGGGGTGAACACTGAAGCTTTCTTT.

CDR3 DNA sequence: TGTGCCAGCTCACCGAGTATCGAGACGATGGAAGCTTTCTTT. This codes for CASSPSIETMEAFF. V and J are TRBV18 and TRBJ1-1, with D hard to call. The CDR3 is made up of 14 amino acids. The germline V gene has CDR1 KGHSH and CDR2 LQKENI. V lost 3 bases and J lost 8, with 16 bases in between.

The chain uses TRBV5-5 and TRBJ1-1; TRBD1 is a possible D gene (5 bases). Looked up from germline, CDR1 is SGHKS and CDR2 is YYEKEE (reference sequence). CDR3 length: 14 amino acids. V dropped 2 bases and J dropped 4 bases, with 12 bases sitting between them. The CDR3 region is CASSFLGAGTEAFF. DNA for the CDR3: TGTGCCAGCAGCTTCCTAGGGGCGGGCACTGAAGCTTTCTTT.

The count of this clone is one. V is TRBV19 and J is TRBJ1-5; D might be TRBD1 (5 bases). CDR3 size: 17 residues. V was shortened by 1 base and J by 4 bases, with 17 bases between the two germline ends. CDR1 LNHDA and CDR2 SQIVND come from the germline V gene (reference sequence). CDR3 residues: CASSIGQGVPGNQPQHF. Here the CDR3 DNA reads TGTGCCAGTAGTATAGGGCAAGGGGTCCCAGGGAATCAGCCCCAGCATTTT.